This T cell receptor (beta chain) is drawn from a study of cytomegalovirus exposure and HLA in healthy donors. Whole-study results and caveats: Association of a missense DCLRE1C variant with TCR beta V- and J-gene trimming was reported in a later analysis. In an earlier analysis, productive rearrangement rates for most beta V segments clustered near 87% or 30%. Within a later analysis, the majority of CMV-associated TCR beta chains appeared HLA-restricted.

Donors counted as nominally healthy when sampled, yet unrecorded immune exposures were likely. V trimming: 0 bases; J trimming: 7 bases; junction bases outside the gene matches: 8. Germline CDR1 reads MNHEY; CDR2 reads SVGAGI. The CDR3 sequence is 16 residues long. Points on this clone: Its target is not known.

Primers included in the PCR were 60 Vbeta and 13 Jbeta primers. Data came from immunoSEQ multiplex PCR; TCRdb stores just in-frame clones and leaves some out. Of fewer than 150,000 clones listed, 74% are singletons. The V gene is TRBV6-5, the J gene TRBJ2-3, with 9 nucleotides matching TRBD2. Sequenced input: PBMCs. The sequence was collected from a woman aged 45-60 years in good health and CMV-seropositive. The CDR3 nucleotides are TGTGCCAGCAGTTACTCGGGCGAGCGGGGGGTGTATACGCAGTATTTT. Translation: CASSYSGERGVYTQYF.